This TCR beta chain derives from a study of read filtering for tumor transcriptome and immune sequencing. In the study overall: Revised staging placed eight or nine patients in R-ISS I, some 17 in II, 6 or 7 in III. IR-seq gave about 3.5 to 10.27 million TCR reads per sample; RNA-seq gave about 80 to 1,300. Study-level points and caveats: Single-read clonotypes: about 81.9% of IR-seq clonotypes (around 3.5% of reads), 65% to 75% of RNA-seq clonotypes (approximately 49% of reads). Even smaller IR-seq throughput identified most shared clonotypes.

Molecular barcoded adaptors covering alpha/delta and beta/gamma chains were used on approximately 440 ng RNA. One entry per CDR3 protein, called by TCRdb with MiXCR from the reads. The repertoire holds 60,000 to 75,000 distinct CDR3 sequences, with roughly a fifth as singletons. At least ten counts were recorded for this clonotype. Its target is not known. Per germline, CDR1 MRHNA and CDR2 SNTAGT. Deletions cut 5 bases from V and 0 bases from J, with 7 bases between. The CDR3 is 14 amino acids. V is TRBV6-4 and J is TRBJ2-2; the D is unclear. This clonotype was obtained from a donor over 35 with multiple myeloma. The sequenced sample consisted of a population of CD138-negative cells sorted from bone marrow. The CDR3 coding sequence is TGTGCCAGCAGTTTACACTCGAACACCGGGGAGCTGTTTTTT. Translated, it gives CASSLHSNTGELFF.